These 27 T cell receptor beta chains came from one sample sequenced in a study of human T cells and chemical hapten exposure. MiXCR, run by TCRdb on the RACE reads, gives a single entry per CDR3 protein. The sample consists of 80,000 to 100,000 distinct CDR3 sequences, around 9.5% of them appearing once. As to time point: pre-sensitization, week 0. The treatment here: therapeutic diphenylcyclopropenone sensitization with weekly scalp DPC. The input for sequencing was whole blood, taken in connection with sensitization to the hapten diphenylcyclopropenone (DPC). The receptors stem from a woman in her thirties or forties with alopecia areata. Some clones in this sample may be carry-over from other donors' samples.

This clonotype was counted many times. V is TRBV7-8 and J is TRBJ2-1; D gene uncertain. V gave up 5 bases and J gave up 10 bases, with 9 bases separating them. The CDR3 loop spans 11 amino acids. The germline gives CDR1 SGHVS, CDR2 FQNEAQ. The CDR3 bases are TGTGCCAGCAGCCCGTACCAAGAGCAGTTCTTC. Translating gives CASSPYQEQFF.

The chain couples TRBV6-1 to TRBJ2-2; D may be TRBD2 (5 bases). Per the germline V gene, CDR1 is MNHNS and CDR2 is SASEGT. The V end lost 3 bases, the J end lost 4 bases, and 15 bases lay between the germline ends. The CDR3 is made up of 16 amino acids. This CDR3 is CASSERETKVTGELFF. CDR3 bases: TGTGCCAGCAGTGAGAGGGAAACAAAAGTCACCGGGGAGCTGTTTTTT.

This clonotype was counted ten times or more. This chain links TRBV6-5 with TRBJ1-2, with unresolved D. V gave up 8 bases and J gave up 5 bases, with 15 bases separating them. This CDR3 contains 13 residues. Germline values: CDR1 MNHEY, CDR2 SVGAGI. The CDR3 nucleotides are TGTGCCAGCTCAAGTAGACGAGAATATGGCTACACCTTC. It yields the protein CASSSRREYGYTF.

The gene calls are TRBV5-1 and TRBJ1-5, with D perhaps TRBD1 (6 bases). The germline CDR1 and CDR2 sequences are SGHRS and YFSETQ. V lost 4 bases to trimming and J lost 3 bases, with 8 bases between them. This CDR3 comprises 13 residues. The chain's CDR3 is CASSLGANQPQHF. CDR3 nucleotide sequence: TGCGCCAGCAGCCTGGGGGCCAATCAGCCCCAGCATTTT.

This clonotype was recorded many times. This chain connects TRBV10-2 to TRBJ2-5, with 12 bases identical to TRBD2. J gave up 5 bases and V 4 bases, and 8 bases lay outside the gene matches. This CDR3 has 16 amino acids. From germline, CDR1 is WSHSY and CDR2 SAAADI. The CDR3 coding sequence is TGCGCCAGCAGTGGCGGACTAGCGGGGTCCTCGGAGACCCAGTACTTC. Protein sequence: CASSGGLAGSSETQYF.

This clonotype came up a few times. V usage is TRBV6-1 and J usage is TRBJ1-5; no reliable D call. This CDR3 region has 13 residues. V was trimmed by 4 bases and J by 5 bases, leaving 9 bases between them. The germline V gene has CDR1 MNHNS and CDR2 SASEGT. CDR3 in DNA: TGTGCCAGCAGTGCGGGGAACTATCAGCCCCAGCATTTT. Translation gives CASSAGNYQPQHF.

V usage is TRBV27 and J usage is TRBJ1-6; D gene unclear. The germline CDR1 and CDR2 sequences are MNHEY and SMNVEV (reference sequence). This CDR3 comprises 17 residues. V was trimmed by 1 base and J by 0 bases, leaving 10 bases between them. In nucleotides, the CDR3 is TGTGCCAGCAGTTTATTGCGGGAGAGCTCCTATAATTCACCCCTCCACTTT. This encodes CASSLLRESSYNSPLHF.

This clonotype was seen many times. The V gene is TRBV7-2, the J gene TRBJ1-4; D unclear. The ends were cut back, 5 bases at V and 5 bases at J, with 6 bases in the middle. The CDR3 sequence is 12 residues long. Germline values: CDR1 SGHTA, CDR2 FQGNSA. The CDR3 loop reads CASSLTNEKLFF. Here the CDR3 DNA reads TGTGCCAGCAGCCTAACAAATGAAAAACTGTTTTTT.

This clonotype was seen at least ten times. The chain carries TRBV15 and TRBJ2-3; TRBD1 or TRBD2 may be the D gene (6 bases each). The CDR3 runs to 18 residues. The V gene lost 0 bases and the J gene lost 0 bases, with 16 bases spanning the gap. Germline V gene lookup returns CDR1 LNHNV and CDR2 YYDKDF (reference sequence). CDR3: CATSREQVGGRSTDTQYF. The DNA for the CDR3 is TGTGCCACCAGCAGAGAGCAGGTTGGGGGGCGCAGCACAGATACGCAGTATTTT.

This clonotype was observed many times. This chain connects TRBV18 to TRBJ2-1; 8 bases are shared with TRBD1. Germline CDR1 is KGHSH and CDR2 is LQKENI. The V and J ends lost 4 bases and 4 bases, in that order; junction bases with no gene match: 12. This CDR3 comprises 17 residues. The CDR3 is CASSLAGGRDMYNEQFF. In DNA, the CDR3 is TGTGCCAGCTCACTAGCAGGGGGCAGGGACATGTACAATGAGCAGTTCTTC.

The table lists this clonotype with many counts. The chain recombines TRBV7-2 with TRBJ1-6, with TRBD1 identical over 8 bases. Germline V lookup: CDR1 SGHTA, CDR2 FQGNSA. This CDR3 has 16 residues. Trimming took 2 bases from V and 12 from J; bases not matched to a gene: 12. Here the CDR3 DNA reads TGTGCCAGCAGCTTATATACAGGGGGTTCGAGCTTACCCCTCCACTTT. It is translated as CASSLYTGGSSLPLHF.

This clonotype was found a few times. The J gene is TRBJ2-3, the V gene TRBV10-3, with 8 nucleotides matching TRBD2. J lost 2 bases, V lost 3 bases, and 4 bases had no gene match. In germline, CDR1 is ENHRY, CDR2 SYGVKD. This CDR3 has 15 residues. Here the CDR3 DNA reads TGTGCCATCAGTGACGCACTAGCGGTCACAGATACGCAGTATTTT. Translating it yields CAISDALAVTDTQYF.

The table lists this clonotype with many counts. The chain couples TRBV12-3 or TRBV12-4 to TRBJ2-3; weak D call: TRBD2 (7 bases). The CDR3 is 13 amino acids. Trimming took off 2 bases at V and 5 bases at J, with 8 bases between the two ends. CDR3 residues: CASSLRGGDTQYF. CDR3 coding DNA: TGTGCCAGCAGTTTAAGGGGGGGAGATACGCAGTATTTT.

This clonotype was found a few times. This chain joins TRBV20-1 and TRBJ2-7; D gene ambiguous. Trimming pared 3 bases from V and 4 bases from J, leaving 13 bases between. Germline CDR1 reads DFQATT; CDR2 reads SNEGSKA (reference sequence). CDR3 length equals 13 residues. The CDR3 DNA sequence: TGCAGTGCTAGGATGAGATCTGCGTACGAGCAGTACTTC. This translates into CSARMRSAYEQYF.

Only a few counts were recorded for this clonotype. V gene TRBV30 combines with J gene TRBJ2-3; TRBD2 matches 8 bases. Trimming at V came to 0 bases and at J to 1 base, leaving 6 bases not matched to a gene. Germline CDR1 is GTSNPN and CDR2 is SVGIG (reference sequence). The CDR3 loop spans 16 amino acids. The CDR3 loop is CAWSVSGGAGTDTQYF. The CDR3 DNA is TGTGCCTGGAGTGTTTCCGGGGGGGCAGGCACAGATACGCAGTATTTT. The variable domain in full, with the rest retrieved from reference TRBV30 and TRBJ2-3, is SQTIHQWPATLVQPVGSPLSLECTVEGTSNPNLYWYRQAAGRGLQLLFYSVGIGQISSEVPQNLSASRPQDRQFILSSKKLLLSDSGFYLCAWSVSGGAGTDTQYFGPGTRLTVL.

This clonotype was recorded many times. This chain joins TRBV4-3 and TRBJ2-7; 10 bases agree with TRBD2. Germline CDR1 reads LGHNA; CDR2 reads YSLEER. Trimming removed 1 base from V and 1 base from J; junction bases left unmatched: 1. The CDR3 runs to 15 residues. The CDR3 coding sequence is TGCGCCAGCAGCCAAGCTAGCGGGGGATCCTACGAGCAGTACTTC. This encodes CASSQASGGSYEQYF.

This clonotype was seen repeatedly, ten times or more. This sequence joins TRBV7-8 and TRBJ2-3, with 11 bases that match TRBD2. The CDR3 consists of 18 residues. From germline, CDR1 is SGHVS and CDR2 FQNEAQ. V gave up 3 bases and J gave up 10 bases; unmatched junction bases: 18. For the CDR3, the DNA is TGTGCCAGCAGCTTCCCTAGATGGCCTAGCGGGGGGAGAGAGGCGCAGTATTTT. As protein: CASSFPRWPSGGREAQYF.

Details on this clonotype: Just one base apart from a much larger clone, this may be a read error. Since no conserved phenylalanine or tryptophan closes the CDR3, a read error is the likely cause. V and J are TRBV20-1 and TRBJ2-1; TRBD2 aligns across 14 bases. The CDR3 spans 16 residues. V shed 1 base, J shed 4 bases, and the junction held 3 bases outside the gene matches. Germline V gene sequence: CDR1 DFQATT, CDR2 SNEGSKA (reference sequence). CDR3 DNA: TGCAGTGCTAGAGGGACTAGCGGGGGGTCATACAATGAGCAGTTCTCC. Encoded protein: CSARGTSGGSYNEQFS.

This clonotype appeared many times. V is TRBV6-5 and J is TRBJ1-6; D is undetermined. The CDR3 loop spans 13 amino acids. Germline loops: CDR1 MNHEY, CDR2 SVGAGI. Trimming shortened V by 1 base and J by 7 bases, and 5 bases separated the two germline ends. For the CDR3, the DNA is TGTGCCAGCAGTTACTTAGGGAATTCACCCCTCCACTTT. This codes for CASSYLGNSPLHF.

This clonotype appeared many times. The gene calls are TRBV6-2 or TRBV6-3 and TRBJ1-2; D is undetermined. From germline, CDR1 is MNHEY and CDR2 SVGEGT. This CDR3 has 13 amino acids. V shed 0 bases and J shed 2 bases, with 4 bases lying between them. The CDR3: CASSYSLNYGYTF. The CDR3 DNA reads as TGTGCCAGCAGTTACTCCCTCAACTATGGCTACACCTTC.

There are many counts of this clonotype. The CDR3 sequence: CASRETSGNTGELFF. CDR3 DNA sequence: TGTGCCAGCAGAGAGACTAGCGGGAACACCGGGGAGCTGTTTTTT. This chain connects TRBV12-3 or TRBV12-4 to TRBJ2-2; 9 bases fit TRBD2. Trimming took 6 bases from V and 1 from J; bases not matched to a gene: 3. This CDR3 region has 15 residues.

This clonotype has at least ten counts. The gene calls are TRBV11-2 and TRBJ1-4, with 7 nucleotides matching TRBD1. Germline V lookup: CDR1 SGHAT, CDR2 FQNNGV. The CDR3 sequence is 15 residues long. V lost 4 bases and J lost 0; bases outside the gene matches: 2. CDR3 sequence reads: CASSSRGPTNEKLFF. CDR3 coding DNA: TGTGCCAGCAGCTCGAGGGGGCCAACTAATGAAAAACTGTTTTTT.

The table lists this clonotype with many counts. The chain links TRBV7-2 to TRBJ1-2; the D is unclear. CDR1 SGHTA and CDR2 FQGNSA come from the germline V gene. Trimming stripped 2 bases from V and 3 bases from J, with 4 bases between. The CDR3 is 12 residues long. The CDR3 nucleotides are TGTGCCAGCAGCTTACGGGACTATGGCTACACCTTC. This gives the protein CASSLRDYGYTF.

This clonotype occurred a few times. CDR3 protein: CASTDRDRGNQPQHF. The CDR3 DNA follows: TGTGCCAGCACCGACCGGGACAGGGGGAATCAGCCCCAGCATTTT. The chain is built from TRBV6-2 or TRBV6-3 and TRBJ1-5, with 11 bases lining up with TRBD1. Germline V CDR1 and CDR2: MNHEY, SVGEGT. The V gene end was trimmed by 7 bases and the J gene end by 4 bases; junction bases not matched to a gene: 6. This CDR3 is 15 amino acids long.

In its sample, this clonotype was seen many times. The rearrangement links TRBV13 to TRBJ1-1; tentatively, D is TRBD1 (6 bases). The CDR3 totals 14 residues. Germline values: CDR1 PRHDT, CDR2 FYEKMQ (reference sequence). CDR3 DNA sequence: TGTACGTCGGGGACAAGGGGTGATGGTACTGAAGCTTTCTTT. Encoded protein: CTSGTRGDGTEAFF.

J is TRBJ2-7 and V is TRBV4-2, with TRBD1 identical over 8 bases. The V gene's germline CDR1 is LGHNA and CDR2 YNFKEQ. V shed 3 bases and J 2 bases; nucleotides not matched to a gene: 0. This CDR3 region has 13 residues. CDR3 loop: CASSQGQAYEQYF. The CDR3 DNA is TGTGCCAGCAGCCAGGGACAGGCCTACGAGCAGTACTTC.

The chain is built from TRBV18 and TRBJ2-2; 7 nucleotides match TRBD2. Germline values: CDR1 KGHSH, CDR2 LQKENI. With 2 bases clipped from V and 3 bases from J, the junction kept 9 bases outside the gene matches. CDR3 length: 17 residues. The CDR3 sequence is CASSPSRRSGDTGELFF. The CDR3, as DNA: TGTGCCAGCTCACCAAGTAGGAGAAGCGGGGACACCGGGGAGCTGTTTTTT. Filled out from reference TRBV18 and TRBJ2-2, the complete variable domain reads NAGVMQNPRHLVRRRGQEARLRCSPMKGHSHVYWYRQLPEEGLKFMVYLQKENIIDESGMPKERFSAEFPKEGPSILRIQQVVRGDSAAYFCASSPSRRSGDTGELFFGEGSRLTVL.